This entry describes one TCR beta chain. Germline trimming cut 8 bases from V and 5 bases from J; bases unmatched to any gene: 9. The CDR3 is 14 amino acids. Germline assignment: CDR1 SEHNR and CDR2 FQNEAQ (reference sequence). This entry comes from a study of T-cell reconstitution after alpha-beta-depleted transplantation in children. It was with unique molecular identifiers that the TCRbeta library was prepared. TCRdb used MiXCR to reprocess the PCR reads, holding one entry per CDR3 protein. The sample consists of about 610,000 distinct CDR3 sequences, 8% to 11% of them appearing once. The receptor comes from a human donor who donated a stem cell graft to a child with acute myeloid leukemia. The rearrangement links TRBV7-9 to TRBJ2-3, with TRBD2 matching over 8 bases. The sample in question was PBMCs from the stem cell graft donor, obtained from the stem cell graft. CDR3 sequence reads: CASEGVGGGDTQYF. CDR3 nucleotides: TGTGCCAGCGAAGGGGTCGGGGGGGGAGATACGCAGTATTTT.